This passage covers 10 T cell receptor beta chains from one sample sequenced in a study of regulatory T cells in long-lasting Graves disease. iRepertoire HTBI primers and Arm-PCR of CDR3 regions built TCR beta libraries. In TCRdb, the multiplex PCR reads were re-called with MiXCR into one record per CDR3 protein. The table lists about 540,000 distinct CDR3 sequences, less than 15% of them singletons. Time point of the sample: newly diagnosed GD, antithyroid drugs for less than 3 months. Construction of the TCR library relied on RNA isolated from PBMCs. A further study also used this sample, focusing on T cells in Graves' hyperthyroidism and ophthalmopathy.

This sample comprised peripheral blood mononuclear cells (PBMCs), obtained at new diagnosis, from a patient treated with antithyroid drugs. All receptors come from a young man with Graves disease.

Many counts were recorded for this clonotype. The V gene is TRBV29-1, the J gene TRBJ2-1; the D is unclear. The length of the CDR3 is 13 residues. V was clipped by 2 bases and J by 8 bases, with 13 bases between them. Germline V gives CDR1 SQVTM, CDR2 ANQGSEA. The CDR3 bases are TGCAGCGTTGAAACCCCCACTTCCTATGAGCAGTTCTTC. As protein: CSVETPTSYEQFF.

This clonotype was observed at least ten times. V gene TRBV11-2 combines with J gene TRBJ1-2; D unclear. Trimming removed 1 base from V and 3 bases from J, with 6 bases in between. This CDR3 has 13 residues. The germline CDR1 and CDR2 sequences are SGHAT and FQNNGV. The CDR3 sequence is CASSLARDYGYTF. The CDR3 nucleotides read TGTGCCAGCAGCTTAGCTCGGGACTATGGCTACACCTTC. Drawing the rest from reference TRBV11-2 and TRBJ1-2, the complete variable domain is EAGVAQSPRYKIIEKRQSVAFWCNPISGHATLYWYQQILGQGPKLLIQFQNNGVVDDSQLPKDRFSAERLKGVDSTLKIQPAKLEDSAVYLCASSLARDYGYTFGSGTRLTVV.

This clonotype was seen repeatedly, ten times or more. J is TRBJ2-7 and V is TRBV7-9; 12 bases line up with TRBD1. V shed 5 bases and J 4 bases; nucleotides not matched to a gene: 6. The germline gives CDR1 SEHNR, CDR2 FQNEAQ (reference sequence). The CDR3 length is 15 residues. The CDR3 protein is CASSQGQGAIYEQYF. DNA of the CDR3: TGTGCCAGCAGCCAGGGACAGGGGGCGATATACGAGCAGTACTTC. Full variable domain (rest looked up from reference TRBV7-9 and TRBJ2-7): DTGVSQNPRHKITKRGQNVTFRCDPISEHNRLYWYRQTLGQGPEFLTYFQNEAQLEKSRLLSDRFSAERPKGSFSTLEIQRTEQGDSAMYLCASSQGQGAIYEQYFGPGTRLTVT.

The CDR3 nucleotides are TGCGCCAGCAGCCTCATGCCACCCGGGACAGGGGGCGCGGAGACCCAGTACTTC. Protein sequence: CASSLMPPGTGGAETQYF. The chain uses TRBV5-1 and TRBJ2-5; 12 bases line up with TRBD1. Germline V gene data show CDR1 as SGHRS and CDR2 as YFSETQ. The CDR3 totals 18 residues. V shed 4 bases, J shed 5 bases, and the junction held 15 bases outside the gene matches. The complete variable domain, with remaining parts taken from reference TRBV5-1 and TRBJ2-5, reads KAGVTQTPRYLIKTRGQQVTLSCSPISGHRSVSWYQQTPGQGLQFLFEYFSETQRNKGNFPGRFSGRQFSNSRSEMNVSTLELGDSALYLCASSLMPPGTGGAETQYFGPGTRLLVL.

This clonotype appeared many times. The gene calls are TRBV27 and TRBJ2-2; 11 bases fit TRBD2. Germline-derived CDR1 and CDR2 are MNHEY and SMNVEV (reference sequence). The V and J ends lost 6 bases and 9 bases, in that order; junction bases with no gene match: 9. CDR3 length: 15 amino acids. In DNA form, the CDR3 reads TGTGCCAGCAGATCCGGGACTAGCGGTTTCCGGGAGCTGTTTTTT. Translation gives CASRSGTSGFRELFF.

Concerning this clonotype: Given a much more abundant clone one base away, this may be a read error. The chain couples TRBV3-1 to TRBJ2-7; tentatively, D is TRBD2 (5 bases). Trimming shortened V by 0 bases and J by 7 bases, and 13 bases separated the two germline ends. Germline loops: CDR1 LGHDT, CDR2 YNNKEL (reference sequence). The CDR3 has 14 amino acids. The CDR3 region has the DNA TGTGCCAGCAGCCAAGAAGAAACTGGCGGGGAGCAGTACTTC. Encoded protein: CASSQEETGGEQYF.

This clonotype was counted many times. The genes are TRBV7-2 and TRBJ2-3, with D tentatively TRBD1 or TRBD2 (6 bases each). This CDR3 region has 14 residues. Trimming took 2 bases from V and 4 from J, leaving 10 bases between them. Germline V gene data show CDR1 as SGHTA and CDR2 as FQGNSA. As DNA, the CDR3 is TGTGCCAGCAGCTTAACAGGGAGGTCAGATACGCAGTATTTT. This sequence encodes CASSLTGRSDTQYF. Using reference TRBV7-2 and TRBJ2-3 for the parts outside the CDR3, the full variable domain is GAGVSQSPSNKVTEKGKDVELRCDPISGHTALYWYRQSLGQGLEFLIYFQGNSAPDKSGLPSDRFSAERTGGSVSTLTIQRTQQEDSAVYLCASSLTGRSDTQYFGPGTRLTVL.

J is TRBJ2-7 and V is TRBV3-1, with D tentatively TRBD2 (5 bases). Trimming stripped 8 bases from V and 3 bases from J, with 17 bases between. The CDR3 contains 14 residues. CDR1 and CDR2 from the germline V gene are LGHDT and YNNKEL (reference sequence). Written as DNA, the CDR3 is TGTGCCAGCGGTTTGGGGAGAAGCCTCTACGAGCAGTACTTC. Translation gives CASGLGRSLYEQYF.

This clonotype has only a few counts. The CDR3 is CASSGNSGTGYTGELFF. In DNA form, the CDR3 reads TGCGCCAGCAGTGGGAATTCCGGGACAGGGTACACCGGGGAGCTGTTTTTT. The rearrangement joins TRBV10-2 to TRBJ2-2; 9 bases are a match to TRBD1. CDR3 length: 17 amino acids. Germline V gives CDR1 WSHSY, CDR2 SAAADI. V dropped 4 bases and J dropped 3; count of bases not matched to a gene: 9.

This clonotype has at least ten counts. This sequence joins TRBV20-1 and TRBJ2-1; TRBD2 matches at 13 bases. The V gene's germline CDR1 is DFQATT and CDR2 SNEGSKA (reference sequence). The CDR3 runs to 14 residues. The junction had 6 bases not matched to a gene; V was cut back by 6 bases and J by 7 bases. CDR3 protein: CSARTSGSKNEQFF. The CDR3 DNA reads TGCAGTGCGCGGACTAGCGGGAGTAAGAATGAGCAGTTCTTC.